The following is a T cell receptor (beta chain) sequence with its context. In this sample, this clone turned up a few times. Its recognized antigen is unknown. Base qualities are not at hand, and no much larger clone is one base apart. Library prep was done by the immunoSEQ multiplex PCR assay. TCRdb mirrors the immuneACCESS table, restricted to in-frame sequences. Some clones are absent from its copies; in checked studies, under half trace to an unresolved V gene, and the reason for the others is unknown. The sample profile shows almost 70,000 clones; just over 90% of them were found once. 4.5% to 5% of the sample is held by the ten biggest clonotypes. The CDR1 and CDR2 encoded by the germline V gene are MNHEY and SVGAGI. The cysteine opens and the phenylalanine closes a CDR3 of 15 amino acids. Just the 45-base CDR3 DNA is kept, in frame starting at base 1. Between the V and J ends, shortened by 4 bases and 5 bases respectively, the junction contains 15 bases.

These data originate in a study of technical replicates of blood from a handful of donors (dated by TCRdb to about 2017). Here the chain combines TRBV6-5 and TRBJ2-1, and perhaps TRBD2 as D gene, on 5 matching bases. The sample was PBMCs. The clonotype was recovered from a human donor in good health. Some clones in this sample may be carry-over from other donors' samples. The CDR3: CASSFRAPGNNEQFF. The base sequence is TGTGCCAGCAGTTTTCGGGCCCCGGGGAACAATGAGCAGTTCTTC.